A single sample is the source of the 17 T cell receptor beta chains below, sequenced in a study of PD-L1 blockade in urothelial cancer. Method: immunoSEQ multiplex PCR; TCRdb's copy keeps in-frame clones and lacks some. This sample has some 2,500 clones, with around 33% found just once. The material was tumor tissue, obtained before atezolizumab (anti-PD-L1) treatment. These receptors were collected from a man in his 70s with urothelial cancer.

This clone is large by share. This chain links TRBV11-3 with TRBJ1-1; D not certain. The ends were cut back, 5 bases at V and 3 bases at J, with 13 bases in the middle. Germline CDR1 reads SGHNT; CDR2 reads YENEEA. The length of the CDR3 is 14 residues. CDR3 amino acids: CASSPLDRDTEAFF. The CDR3, as DNA: TGTGCCAGCAGCCCCTTAGACCGCGACACTGAAGCTTTCTTT.

This clone has only a few counts. The chain joins TRBV19 to TRBJ2-2; D gene ambiguous. Germline assignment: CDR1 LNHDA and CDR2 SQIVND (reference sequence). This CDR3 has 14 amino acids. V was cut by 1 base and J by 2 bases, with 5 bases left in between. This chain's CDR3 is CASSIGLNTGELFF. In DNA form, the CDR3 reads TGTGCCAGTAGTATAGGACTTAACACCGGGGAGCTGTTTTTT.

The chain combines TRBV6-8 with TRBJ2-3; D might be TRBD2 (7 bases). CDR1 and CDR2 from the germline V gene are MNHGY and SAAAGT. Trimming shortened V by 7 bases and J by 3 bases, and 17 bases separated the two germline ends. This CDR3 has 15 amino acids. The CDR3 nucleotides read TGTGCCAGCACCCGAGTTGGGGGGGCTACAGATACGCAGTATTTT. Protein: CASTRVGGATDTQYF.

In DNA, the CDR3 is TGTGCCAGTAGTATGGATGAAGGAAGCTACAATGAGCAGTTCTTC. As protein: CASSMDEGSYNEQFF. The chain uses TRBV19 and TRBJ2-1; D remains ambiguous. The CDR3 extends over 15 amino acids. The V gene lost 3 bases and the J gene lost 3 bases, with 12 bases spanning the gap. Germline V gene lookup returns CDR1 LNHDA and CDR2 SQIVND (reference sequence).

The chain carries TRBV18 and TRBJ2-7; D is perhaps TRBD2 (5 bases). The V end was cut by 5 bases, the J end by 7 bases, with 15 bases between. The CDR3 is 13 amino acids. CDR1 and CDR2 from the germline V gene are KGHSH and LQKENI. CDR3 residues: CASSTGSGWEQYF. The CDR3 DNA reads as TGTGCCAGCTCAACGGGGTCCGGGTGGGAGCAGTACTTC.

This clone has a handful of counts. The chain joins TRBV18 to TRBJ1-6; D is perhaps TRBD1 (6 bases). The CDR3 sequence is 15 residues long. V lost 1 base, J lost 7 bases, and 11 bases lay in between. Germline values: CDR1 KGHSH, CDR2 LQKENI. CDR3 bases: TGTGCCAGCTCACCACTGCAGGGGAGGAATTCACCCCTCCACTTT. It encodes CASSPLQGRNSPLHF. The full variable domain, rest sourced from reference TRBV18 and TRBJ1-6, is NAGVMQNPRHLVRRRGQEARLRCSPMKGHSHVYWYRQLPEEGLKFMVYLQKENIIDESGMPKERFSAEFPKEGPSILRIQQVVRGDSAAYFCASSPLQGRNSPLHFGNGTRLTVT.

The chain recombines TRBV25-1 with TRBJ1-5; D unclear. CDR3 length equals 14 residues. The germline V gene encodes CDR1 MGHDK and CDR2 SYGVNS. V lost 2 bases to trimming and J lost 4 bases, with 9 bases between them. CDR3 sequence (DNA): TGTGCCAGCAGTGAAGGAAGCGGGAATCAGCCCCAGCATTTT. Translating gives CASSEGSGNQPQHF.

The chain combines TRBV19 with TRBJ1-3; 7 bases are a match to TRBD1. The CDR3 runs 16 residues. V lost 3 bases, J lost 4 bases, and 9 bases stayed unmatched. CDR1 LNHDA and CDR2 SQIVND come from the germline V gene (reference sequence). CDR3 region: CASSIPTTGRGNTIYF. For the CDR3, the DNA is TGTGCCAGTAGTATCCCAACGACAGGGAGAGGAAACACCATATATTTT.

This clone appeared a few times. The V gene is TRBV30, the J gene TRBJ2-7; D perhaps matches TRBD1 (6 bases). V was clipped by 0 bases and J by 5 bases, with 14 bases between them. The CDR3 covers 14 residues. Looked up from germline, CDR1 is GTSNPN and CDR2 is SVGIG (reference sequence). CDR3 in amino acids: CAWSVRSAGDEQYF. CDR3 nucleotide sequence: TGTGCCTGGAGTGTAAGATCGGCAGGGGACGAGCAGTACTTC.

The table lists this clone with a few counts. The CDR3 region has the DNA TGTGCCAGCAGTTACTCACACCGGCGGGGGCAAGAGACCCAGTACTTC. This encodes CASSYSHRRGQETQYF. The rearrangement links TRBV6-8 to TRBJ2-5, with 7 positions matching TRBD2. V was clipped by 0 bases and J by 2 bases; unmatched bases: 6. The CDR3 runs 16 residues. CDR1 and CDR2 (germline): MNHGY, SAAAGT.

J is TRBJ1-3 and V is TRBV6-8; unclear D gene. Between the trimmed V and J ends, which lost 5 bases and 4 bases, there was a span of 12 bases. There are 14 residues in the CDR3. Germline CDR1 and CDR2: MNHGY and SAAAGT. DNA for the CDR3: TGTGCCAGCAGTGATGGCATTTCGGGAAACACCATATATTTT. Translated, it gives CASSDGISGNTIYF.

V gene TRBV19 combines with J gene TRBJ1-5; no firm D call. Trimming removed 1 base from V and 4 bases from J, with 8 bases in between. The CDR3 extends over 14 amino acids. Germline V gene data show CDR1 as LNHDA and CDR2 as SQIVND (reference sequence). The CDR3 reads CASSIGLGNQPQHF. The DNA of the CDR3 is TGTGCCAGTAGTATAGGTTTGGGTAATCAGCCCCAGCATTTT.

The chain couples TRBV14 to TRBJ1-1; TRBD1 is a possible D gene (6 bases). This CDR3 is built from 13 residues. The germline V gene has CDR1 SGHDN and CDR2 FVKESK. V was clipped by 2 bases and J by 10 bases, with 14 bases between them. CDR3 sequence reads: CASSQFGTGRAFF. The CDR3 DNA reads TGTGCCAGCAGCCAATTTGGTACAGGGAGAGCTTTCTTT.

This chain links TRBV25-1 with TRBJ2-5; D gene ambiguous. CDR1 MGHDK and CDR2 SYGVNS come from the germline V gene. CDR3 length: 14 residues. V dropped 5 bases and J dropped 2 bases, with 12 bases sitting between them. The CDR3 loop reads CASSRHGEQETQYF. Here the CDR3 DNA reads TGTGCCAGCAGTCGGCACGGAGAGCAAGAGACCCAGTACTTC.

The chain uses TRBV6-7 and TRBJ2-2; perhaps TRBD2 as D (6 bases). TRBV6-7 is given ORF status, its function remaining uncertain. V lost 6 bases and J lost 4, with 9 bases in between. CDR3 size: 13 residues. The CDR3 sequence: CASRAEGTGELFF. The CDR3 DNA sequence: TGTGCCAGCAGGGCGGAGGGCACCGGGGAGCTGTTTTTT.

The chain combines TRBV28 with TRBJ1-1, with 10 bases lining up with TRBD1. Losses at the gene ends were 7 bases for V and 5 bases for J; bases not matched to a gene: 4. Germline-derived CDR1 and CDR2 are MDHEN and SYDVKM. The CDR3 length is 13 residues. The CDR3 sequence: CASKDRGRTEAFF. CDR3 coding DNA: TGTGCCAGCAAAGACAGGGGGCGAACTGAAGCTTTCTTT.

This clone was seen a few times. This chain joins TRBV19 and TRBJ2-5; D gene unclear. This CDR3 comprises 11 residues. Germline CDR1 LNHDA, CDR2 SQIVND (reference sequence). Trimming left V 5 bases short and J 4 bases short, with 5 bases between. CDR3 in DNA: TGTGCCAGTAGTCAACGAGAGACCCAGTACTTC. Residues: CASSQRETQYF.